Below, 30 T cell receptor beta chains from the same sample are listed, as sequenced in a study of blood T cell repertoires in COVID-19. Profiling relied on immunoSEQ multiplex PCR, and the TCRdb table lists in-frame clones only, not all of them. The sample shows around 200,000 clones, around 85% of them seen only once. Sequenced material: peripheral blood. The source of these receptors is a man aged 25-45 years with acute or convalescent COVID-19.

Written as DNA, the CDR3 is TGTGCCTGGAGCTGGGGTGGGACAGGGGAACAGCCCCAGCATTTT. Its translation: CAWSWGGTGEQPQHF. The genes are TRBV30 and TRBJ1-5; TRBD1 aligns across 10 bases. Per germline, CDR1 GTSNPN and CDR2 SVGIG (reference sequence). The J segment lost 7 bases and the V segment lost 3 bases, leaving 9 bases of the junction unmatched. The CDR3 sequence is 15 residues long. Drawing the rest from reference TRBV30 and TRBJ1-5, the complete variable domain is SQTIHQWPATLVQPVGSPLSLECTVEGTSNPNLYWYRQAAGRGLQLLFYSVGIGQISSEVPQNLSASRPQDRQFILSSKKLLLSDSGFYLCAWSWGGTGEQPQHFGDGTRLSIL.

The DNA of the CDR3 is TGTGCCAGCAGCTTAAACTCGGGGGTGAACATTCAGTACTTC. Protein product: CASSLNSGVNIQYF. The chain is built from TRBV5-5 and TRBJ2-4, with D maybe TRBD2 (6 bases). Per germline, CDR1 SGHKS and CDR2 YYEKEE (reference sequence). CDR3 length: 14 amino acids. V lost 2 bases and J 7 bases, leaving 13 bases between the germline ends.

The rearrangement links TRBV29-1 to TRBJ2-7; the match to TRBD2 covers 7 bases. CDR1 and CDR2 from the germline V gene are SQVTM and ANQGSEA. Trimming at V came to 4 bases and at J to 3 bases, leaving 3 bases not matched to a gene. CDR3 length: 12 amino acids. CDR3 region: CSVVTSSYEQYF. CDR3 DNA sequence: TGCAGCGTTGTGACTAGCAGCTACGAGCAGTACTTC.

The chain carries TRBV12-3 or TRBV12-4 and TRBJ1-2; weak D call: TRBD1 (6 bases). V dropped 5 bases and J dropped 7 bases, with 14 bases sitting between them. This CDR3 region has 13 residues. The chain's CDR3 is CASSRMGGLGYTF. CDR3 in DNA: TGTGCCAGCAGTCGGATGGGGGGGCTTGGCTACACCTTC.

The chain carries TRBV6-5 and TRBJ1-4; D gene unclear. The V gene lost 0 bases and the J gene lost 8 bases, with 7 bases spanning the gap. Germline loops: CDR1 MNHEY, CDR2 SVGAGI. The CDR3 is 13 residues long. Written as DNA, the CDR3 is TGTGCCAGCAGTTACTCGAACTCCGAAAAACTGTTTTTT. It specifies CASSYSNSEKLFF.

The chain has TRBV19 and TRBJ1-1, with D possibly matching TRBD1 (5 bases). The CDR3 is made up of 13 amino acids. Germline assignment: CDR1 LNHDA and CDR2 SQIVND (reference sequence). Deletions cut 6 bases from V and 4 bases from J, with 12 bases between. CDR3 sequence: CASRRGSGTEAFF. The CDR3 DNA is TGTGCCAGTAGGAGGGGTAGCGGCACTGAAGCTTTCTTT.

V and J are TRBV6-6 and TRBJ1-5; 8 bases map to TRBD1. The V and J ends lost 7 bases and 1 base, in that order; junction bases with no gene match: 6. Germline CDR1 is MNHNY and CDR2 is SVGAGI (reference sequence). CDR3 length equals 15 residues. CDR3 sequence: CASNSGQGSNQPQHF. The CDR3 DNA is TGTGCCAGCAATTCCGGACAGGGAAGCAATCAGCCCCAGCATTTT.

This chain links TRBV11-2 with TRBJ1-2; the match to TRBD1 covers 7 bases. CDR1 is SGHAT, CDR2 FQNNGV, per germline. V lost 6 bases, J lost 8 bases, and 12 bases stayed unmatched. The CDR3 runs 14 residues. The CDR3 spells CASREIGGPWGYTF. The CDR3, as DNA: TGTGCCAGCAGGGAAATAGGGGGCCCATGGGGCTACACCTTC.

The rearrangement uses TRBV24-1 and TRBJ2-1, with 12 bases aligning to TRBD1. This CDR3 comprises 16 residues. Germline CDR1 KGHDR, CDR2 SFDVKD. The ends lost 3 bases at V and 7 bases at J; junction bases unmatched: 6. The CDR3 sequence: CATSDRGQGAGNEQFF. The CDR3 DNA is TGTGCCACCAGTGATCGGGGACAGGGGGCAGGGAATGAGCAGTTCTTC.

This chain uses TRBV5-1 with TRBJ2-2, with unresolved D. The V gene's germline CDR1 is SGHRS and CDR2 YFSETQ. V lost 0 bases to trimming and J lost 1 base, with 7 bases between them. The CDR3 covers 15 residues. CDR3 in DNA: TGCGCCAGCAGCTTGGTCCGCAGGAACACCGGGGAGCTGTTTTTT. Its protein product is CASSLVRRNTGELFF.

In this sample, this clone turned up once. V is TRBV28 and J is TRBJ2-2; 7 bases are a match to TRBD2. Per germline, CDR1 MDHEN and CDR2 SYDVKM. Unmatched junction bases numbered 9, after V lost 6 bases and J lost 2 bases. The CDR3 is made up of 16 amino acids. The CDR3 sequence is CASRTSGRVNTGELFF. The CDR3 nucleotides are TGTGCCAGCAGGACCAGTGGGAGGGTTAACACCGGGGAGCTGTTTTTT.

This rearrangement joins TRBV2 to TRBJ2-5, with 9 bases matching TRBD1. The junction had 10 bases not matched to a gene; V was cut back by 4 bases and J by 4 bases. The CDR3 consists of 16 residues. Germline assignment: CDR1 SNHLY and CDR2 FYNNEI. The CDR3 sequence is CASSAVQGTGRETQYF. The CDR3 DNA is TGTGCCAGCAGTGCTGTTCAGGGGACAGGGAGAGAGACCCAGTACTTC.

The chain couples TRBV5-8 to TRBJ2-1; TRBD1 aligns across 7 bases. V was clipped by 4 bases and J by 3 bases; unmatched bases: 4. Germline V gives CDR1 SGHTS, CDR2 YDEGEE. This CDR3 contains 14 residues. CDR3 loop: CASSPRTGYNEQFF. CDR3 coding DNA: TGTGCCAGCAGCCCCAGGACAGGCTACAATGAGCAGTTCTTC.

The chain is built from TRBV5-1 and TRBJ2-5, with 8 bases fitting TRBD1. Germline V gives CDR1 SGHRS, CDR2 YFSETQ. V lost 0 bases and J lost 5; bases outside the gene matches: 15. This CDR3 is 18 amino acids long. CDR3 in DNA: TGCGCCAGCAGCTTGGCCCAGGGGGCTGTTAAGAAGGGGGAGACCCAGTACTTC. It is translated as CASSLAQGAVKKGETQYF.

V is TRBV6-2 or TRBV6-3 and J is TRBJ2-7; D perhaps matches TRBD2 (6 bases). V lost 0 bases and J 13 bases, leaving 13 bases between the germline ends. The CDR3 length is 12 residues. Germline V lookup: CDR1 MNHEY, CDR2 SVGEGT. CDR3 DNA sequence: TGTGCCAGCAGTTACTCGGGACTTCCCCACTACTTC. Translating gives CASSYSGLPHYF.

The chain carries TRBV7-9 and TRBJ1-1; 7 positions agree with TRBD1. Germline V gene lookup returns CDR1 SEHNR and CDR2 FQNEAQ (reference sequence). V trimming: 5 bases; J trimming: 5 bases; junction bases outside the gene matches: 14. The CDR3 loop spans 16 amino acids. CDR3: CASSNTGAGEGTEAFF. CDR3 bases: TGTGCCAGCAGCAATACAGGGGCCGGAGAGGGGACTGAAGCTTTCTTT.

This clone was seen a handful of times. The V gene is TRBV12-5, the J gene TRBJ1-1, with D unclear. V was pared by 7 bases and J by 6 bases, with 12 bases between. The germline gives CDR1 LGHNT, CDR2 FRNRAP. The CDR3 length is 12 residues. CDR3 sequence: CASALFTPEAFF. CDR3 DNA sequence: TGTGCTAGTGCCCTCTTTACACCTGAAGCTTTCTTT.

The chain combines TRBV9 with TRBJ2-5, with 9 bases aligning to TRBD2. There are 14 residues in the CDR3. J gave up 3 bases and V 4 bases, and 4 bases lay outside the gene matches. CDR1 SGDLS and CDR2 YYNGEE come from the germline V gene. The CDR3, as DNA: TGTGCCAGCAGCCCGTGGACTAGCGAAGAGACCCAGTACTTC. Its protein is CASSPWTSEETQYF. The full variable domain, rest sourced from reference TRBV9 and TRBJ2-5, is DSGVTQTPKHLITATGQRVTLRCSPRSGDLSVYWYQQSLDQGLQFLIQYYNGEERAKGNILERFSAQQFPDLHSELNLSSLELGDSALYFCASSPWTSEETQYFGPGTRLLVL.

This clone was detected only once. A read error may account for a junction end that differs from germline. This rearrangement joins TRBV28 to TRBJ2-7; TRBD2 aligns across 13 bases. The CDR3 loop spans 15 amino acids. CDR1 and CDR2 (germline): MDHEN, SYDVKM. This chain's CDR3 is CASSLWTSGGGEQYF. As DNA, the CDR3 is TGTGCCAGCAGTCTATGGACTAGCGGGGGAGGAGAGCAGTACTTC.

The rearrangement uses TRBV30 and TRBJ2-1, with 13 bases lining up with TRBD2. J gave up 8 bases and V 1 base, and 14 bases lay outside the gene matches. Germline values: CDR1 GTSNPN, CDR2 SVGIG (reference sequence). The CDR3 length is 18 residues. The DNA for the CDR3 is TGTGCCTGGAGTGGGCGACGGACTAGCGGGGGAGTTTTCTATGAGCAGTTCTTC. As protein: CAWSGRRTSGGVFYEQFF.

CDR3 loop: CASSPVSYNEQFF. The CDR3 DNA follows: TGTGCCAGCTCACCAGTCAGCTACAATGAGCAGTTCTTC. The rearrangement links TRBV18 to TRBJ2-1; D call uncertain. V was clipped by 2 bases and J by 3 bases, with 5 bases between them. Germline CDR1 and CDR2: KGHSH and LQKENI. The CDR3 has 13 residues.

The chain employs TRBV30 and TRBJ1-3; D unclear. Trimming took 5 bases from V and 2 from J, leaving 7 bases between them. Germline V gives CDR1 GTSNPN, CDR2 SVGIG (reference sequence). This CDR3 comprises 12 residues. The CDR3 DNA reads as TGTGCCTGGGGGAGGGCTGGAAACACCATATATTTT. Residues: CAWGRAGNTIYF.

This chain links TRBV2 with TRBJ2-1, with a weak D call TRBD1 (5 bases). Per germline, CDR1 SNHLY and CDR2 FYNNEI. Between the trimmed V and J ends, which lost 0 bases and 2 bases, there was a span of 8 bases. The CDR3 length is 15 residues. The CDR3 DNA is TGTGCCAGCAGTGAAGCGGGGCTAGCCTACAATGAGCAGTTCTTC. It translates to CASSEAGLAYNEQFF.

The chain is built from TRBV30 and TRBJ1-1, with D possibly matching TRBD1 (6 bases). The CDR3 extends over 11 amino acids. Per germline, CDR1 GTSNPN and CDR2 SVGIG (reference sequence). This chain's CDR3 is CASTGNTEAFF. The CDR3 nucleotides are TGTGCTTCGACAGGGAACACTGAAGCTTTCTTT.

This clone was observed a few times. The chain recombines TRBV2 with TRBJ1-1; D is ambiguous. Germline CDR1 reads SNHLY; CDR2 reads FYNNEI. CDR3 size: 10 residues. V was clipped by 7 bases and J by 7 bases, with 7 bases between them. The CDR3 DNA sequence: TGTGCCAGCACCCTAAATGAAGCTTTCTTT. This gives the protein CASTLNEAFF. Full variable domain (remainder filled in from reference TRBV2 and TRBJ1-1): EPEVTQTPSHQVTQMGQEVILRCVPISNHLYFYWYRQILGQKVEFLVSFYNNEISEKSEIFDDQFSVERPDGSNFTLKIRSTKLEDSAMYFCASTLNEAFFGQGTRLTVV.

A few counts support this clone. This chain uses TRBV6-6 with TRBJ1-1; no clear D gene. Trimming removed 7 bases at V and 2 bases at J, with 14 bases between. CDR3 size: 14 residues. Germline CDR1 is MNHNY and CDR2 is SVGAGI (reference sequence). The CDR3: CASTRKSENTEAFF. CDR3 DNA: TGTGCCAGCACCAGGAAATCCGAAAACACTGAAGCTTTCTTT.

The chain combines TRBV4-1 with TRBJ1-5; no clear D. Trimming took 1 base from V and 4 from J, leaving 23 bases between them. Germline values: CDR1 MGHRA, CDR2 YSYEKL. The CDR3 contains 19 residues. The CDR3 loop reads CASSQVTVPGRPKNQPQHF. CDR3 sequence (DNA): TGCGCCAGCAGCCAAGTCACGGTGCCCGGCAGGCCGAAAAATCAGCCCCAGCATTTT.

The V call is TRBV6-5, the J call TRBJ2-7; 10 bases fit TRBD1. Germline CDR1 and CDR2: MNHEY and SVGAGI. The CDR3 is 15 residues long. The trim removed 1 base at V and 3 bases at J, leaving 3 bases unmatched. CDR3 nucleotides: TGTGCCAGCAGTTACTTAGGACAGGGGGGCTACGAGCAGTACTTC. It translates to CASSYLGQGGYEQYF.

This clone has ten or more counts. The chain uses TRBV28 and TRBJ2-7, with a tentative D call TRBD2 (6 bases). The CDR3 spans 13 residues. CDR1 is MDHEN and CDR2 is SYDVKM in the germline V gene. V lost 6 bases and J lost 7, with 16 bases in between. The CDR3 here is CASRVGTLREQYF. CDR3 nucleotides: TGTGCCAGCAGAGTTGGGACTTTGAGGGAGCAGTACTTC.

This clone was observed a handful of times. The chain joins TRBV19 to TRBJ1-2, with 10 bases aligning to TRBD1. V trimming: 4 bases; J trimming: 6 bases; junction bases outside the gene matches: 5. The germline gives CDR1 LNHDA, CDR2 SQIVND (reference sequence). This CDR3 comprises 14 residues. CDR3 loop: CASSRGQGSDGYTF. The DNA for the CDR3 is TGTGCCAGTAGTAGGGGACAGGGGTCAGATGGCTACACCTTC.